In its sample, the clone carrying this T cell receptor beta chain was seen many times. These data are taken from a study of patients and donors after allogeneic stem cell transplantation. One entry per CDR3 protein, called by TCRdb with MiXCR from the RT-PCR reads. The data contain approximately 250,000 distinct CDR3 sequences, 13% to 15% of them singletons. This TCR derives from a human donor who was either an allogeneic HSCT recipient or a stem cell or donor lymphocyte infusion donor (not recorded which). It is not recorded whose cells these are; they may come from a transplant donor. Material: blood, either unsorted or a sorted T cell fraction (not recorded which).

The CDR3 DNA reads TGTGCCAGCAGCTTAGACTCCGGGACACCTTCCTACGAGCAGTACTTC. As protein: CASSLDSGTPSYEQYF. The chain joins TRBV7-2 to TRBJ2-7; maybe TRBD1 (6 bases). Germline CDR1 is SGHTA and CDR2 is FQGNSA. V was trimmed by 1 base and J by 1 base, leaving 14 bases between them. This CDR3 has 16 amino acids.